Listed here are 21 T cell receptor beta chains from one sample, sequenced in a study of blood T cell repertoires in COVID-19. The repertoire was sequenced with immunoSEQ multiplex PCR; TCRdb's copy has only in-frame clones and lacks some. Of roughly 280,000 clones in the sample, 86% were seen once. The specimen sequenced was peripheral blood. The source is a man between 18 and 35 years old with active or convalescent COVID-19.

This clone has a single count. The chain recombines TRBV7-3 with TRBJ1-4, with a weak D call TRBD1 (5 bases). V lost 2 bases and J lost 0, with 10 bases in between. The germline gives CDR1 SGHTA, CDR2 FQGTGA. The length of the CDR3 is 16 residues. CDR3 region: CASSLQGGSTNEKLFF. The CDR3 DNA is TGTGCCAGCAGCTTACAGGGCGGATCAACTAATGAAAAACTGTTTTTT.

This clone was recorded a few times. The gene calls are TRBV19 and TRBJ1-5; 7 bases agree with TRBD1. V was clipped by 6 bases and J by 6 bases; unmatched bases: 8. There are 14 residues in the CDR3. Per germline, CDR1 LNHDA and CDR2 SQIVND (reference sequence). The chain's CDR3 is CASSLDREVQPQHF. The CDR3 bases are TGTGCCAGTAGCCTTGACAGGGAGGTTCAGCCCCAGCATTTT.

The chain employs TRBV27 and TRBJ2-3; no reliable D call. The length of the CDR3 is 12 residues. V was cut by 6 bases and J by 2 bases, with 6 bases left in between. CDR1 is MNHEY and CDR2 is SMNVEV in the germline V gene (reference sequence). The DNA for the CDR3 is TGTGCCAGCAGCCCCCACACAGATACGCAGTATTTT. Amino acids: CASSPHTDTQYF.

CDR3 sequence (DNA): TGTGCCAGCAGTGCTAGCGGGAGGGCTTCCTACGAGCAGTACTTC. Protein product: CASSASGRASYEQYF. This sequence joins TRBV28 and TRBJ2-7; 12 nucleotides line up with TRBD2. CDR1 is MDHEN and CDR2 is SYDVKM in the germline V gene. The trim removed 5 bases at V and 1 base at J, leaving 3 bases unmatched. The CDR3 has 15 residues.

CDR3 amino acids: CASSQPQGKVEQYF. CDR3 DNA sequence: TGTGCCAGCAGCCAACCGCAGGGAAAGGTCGAGCAGTACTTC. The chain employs TRBV5-4 and TRBJ2-7; D might be TRBD1 (5 bases). V lost 4 bases and J lost 6, with 17 bases in between. This CDR3 is built from 14 residues. Germline CDR1 reads SGHNT; CDR2 reads YYREEE (reference sequence).

The rearrangement links TRBV15 to TRBJ1-4; no reliable D call. Between the trimmed V and J ends, which lost 6 bases and 5 bases, there was a span of 10 bases. The germline CDR1 and CDR2 sequences are LNHNV and YYDKDF (reference sequence). This CDR3 spans 13 amino acids. The DNA of the CDR3 is TGTGCCACCAGGGTATCGGGGAATGAAAAACTGTTTTTT. This sequence encodes CATRVSGNEKLFF.

This clone was recorded once. This chain connects TRBV24-1 to TRBJ1-2; 10 positions match TRBD1. The CDR3 loop spans 12 amino acids. The V and J ends lost 9 bases and 6 bases, in that order; junction bases with no gene match: 3. CDR1 is KGHDR and CDR2 is SFDVKD in the germline V gene. In nucleotides, the CDR3 is TGTGCCACCGGGGACAGGGGCAATGGCTACACCTTC. Amino acid sequence: CATGDRGNGYTF.

The genes are TRBV4-2 and TRBJ2-2; unclear D gene. There are 16 residues in the CDR3. Germline-derived CDR1 and CDR2 are LGHNA and YNFKEQ. Trimming shortened V by 0 bases and J by 0 bases, and 8 bases separated the two germline ends. CDR3 bases: TGTGCCAGCAGCCAAGAGAACAACGCGAACACCGGGGAGCTGTTTTTT. It specifies CASSQENNANTGELFF.

This chain joins TRBV7-9 and TRBJ2-7, with TRBD1 identical over 9 bases. This CDR3 comprises 16 residues. J gave up 1 base and V 5 bases, and 9 bases lay outside the gene matches. The germline gives CDR1 SEHNR, CDR2 FQNEAQ (reference sequence). CDR3 DNA: TGTGCCAGCAGCCCCCGCCCGGGACAGGGTTCCTACGAGCAGTACTTC. Translated, it gives CASSPRPGQGSYEQYF. The full variable domain, rest sourced from reference TRBV7-9 and TRBJ2-7, is DTGVSQNPRHKITKRGQNVTFRCDPISEHNRLYWYRQTLGQGPEFLTYFQNEAQLEKSRLLSDRFSAERPKGSFSTLEIQRTEQGDSAMYLCASSPRPGQGSYEQYFGPGTRLTVT.

The rearrangement joins TRBV6-5 to TRBJ1-3; D uncertain. This CDR3 spans 14 amino acids. CDR1 is MNHEY and CDR2 is SVGAGI in the germline V gene. The ends were cut back, 6 bases at V and 4 bases at J, with 13 bases in the middle. This CDR3 reads CASSVGVMGNTIYF. DNA for the CDR3: TGTGCCAGCAGCGTCGGTGTAATGGGAAACACCATATATTTT.

This clone appeared once. This chain joins TRBV5-4 and TRBJ2-2; D is perhaps TRBD1 (6 bases). CDR1 is SGHNT, CDR2 YYREEE, per germline (reference sequence). This CDR3 is 14 amino acids long. Trimming shortened V by 7 bases and J by 5 bases, and 15 bases separated the two germline ends. The CDR3 nucleotides are TGTGCCAGCCGGCGAGGGGGTTCTACCGGGGAGCTGTTTTTT. Translating gives CASRRGGSTGELFF.

There are a few counts of this clone. This chain links TRBV2 with TRBJ2-5; TRBD2 agrees at 14 bases. The length of the CDR3 is 14 residues. Unmatched junction bases numbered 1, after V lost 8 bases and J lost 2 bases. The V gene's germline CDR1 is SNHLY and CDR2 FYNNEI. The CDR3 coding sequence is TGTGCCAGCGGGACTAGCGGGGGACAAGAGACCCAGTACTTC. Protein product: CASGTSGGQETQYF.

The V call is TRBV5-6, the J call TRBJ1-2; no clear D gene. Trimming shortened V by 4 bases and J by 2 bases, and 15 bases separated the two germline ends. CDR3 length: 15 residues. Germline V gene sequence: CDR1 SGHDT, CDR2 YYEEEE. In nucleotides, the CDR3 is TGTGCCAGCAGCACACCACAGAGAATAAACTATGGCTACACCTTC. Its protein product is CASSTPQRINYGYTF. Together with reference TRBV5-6 and TRBJ1-2, the CDR3 gives the full variable domain: DAGVTQSPTHLIKTRGQQVTLRCSPKSGHDTVSWYQQALGQGPQFIFQYYEEEERQRGNFPDRFSGHQFPNYSSELNVNALLLGDSALYLCASSTPQRINYGYTFGSGTRLTVV.

The V call is TRBV3-1 (or the pseudogene TRBV3-2), the J call TRBJ2-1; 7 positions match TRBD2. The junction had 9 bases not matched to a gene; V was cut back by 6 bases and J by 13 bases. The CDR3 is made up of 12 amino acids. Germline values: CDR1 LGHDT, CDR2 YNNKEL (reference sequence). CDR3 coding DNA: TGTGCCAGCAGTGACGGGAGGTCTCCCCAGTTCTTC. This encodes CASSDGRSPQFF.

The chain employs TRBV18 and TRBJ1-5; the D gene is possibly TRBD1 (5 bases). Trimming removed 5 bases from V and 7 bases from J, with 15 bases in between. In germline, CDR1 is KGHSH, CDR2 LQKENI. The CDR3 loop spans 14 amino acids. CDR3 residues: CASSSGERRQPQHF. The CDR3 bases are TGTGCCAGCTCATCGGGGGAGAGGAGGCAGCCCCAGCATTTT.

This chain joins TRBV7-3 and TRBJ2-2; 9 positions agree with TRBD1. Looked up from germline, CDR1 is SGHTA and CDR2 is FQGTGA. The CDR3 has 16 amino acids. J lost 4 bases, V lost 5 bases, and 8 bases had no gene match. Here the CDR3 reads CASSPPWGQGTGELFF. The CDR3 DNA is TGTGCCAGCAGCCCGCCTTGGGGACAGGGCACCGGGGAGCTGTTTTTT.

Note on this clone: One end of the junction does not line up with germline, which may come from a read error. The J gene is TRBJ2-2, the V gene TRBV7-7; 9 positions agree with TRBD1. Germline V gives CDR1 SSHAT, CDR2 FNYEAQ (reference sequence). The CDR3 loop spans 16 amino acids. The CDR3 loop is CASSPGQGPNTGELFF. The CDR3 nucleotides are TGTGCTAGCAGCCCGGGACAGGGCCCGAACACCGGGGAGCTGTTTTTT.

This clone was recorded once. The chain joins TRBV5-1 to TRBJ1-1, with D perhaps matching TRBD1 (6 bases). This CDR3 is built from 17 residues. Germline values: CDR1 SGHRS, CDR2 YFSETQ. Trimming pared 4 bases from V and 1 base from J, leaving 20 bases between. CDR3 amino acids: CASSAPTGNEGNTEAFF. The CDR3 coding sequence is TGCGCCAGCAGCGCCCCTACAGGGAACGAGGGGAACACTGAAGCTTTCTTT.

The chain couples TRBV5-1 to TRBJ2-3; D ambiguous. V shed 0 bases and J shed 1 base, with 9 bases lying between them. This CDR3 contains 15 residues. Per germline, CDR1 SGHRS and CDR2 YFSETQ. The CDR3 coding sequence is TGCGCCAGCAGCTTGGAAGTCCGGGGCACAGATACGCAGTATTTT. This encodes CASSLEVRGTDTQYF. Complete variable domain (other parts from reference TRBV5-1 and TRBJ2-3): KAGVTQTPRYLIKTRGQQVTLSCSPISGHRSVSWYQQTPGQGLQFLFEYFSETQRNKGNFPGRFSGRQFSNSRSEMNVSTLELGDSALYLCASSLEVRGTDTQYFGPGTRLTVL.

The chain uses TRBV4-1 and TRBJ2-3; possibly TRBD2 for D (6 bases). The CDR3 is 15 amino acids. The germline CDR1 and CDR2 sequences are MGHRA and YSYEKL. The germline V and J ends were trimmed by 6 bases and 0 bases, with 13 bases remaining between them. Written as DNA, the CDR3 is TGCGCCAGCAGATGGGAGGACCAAAGCACAGATACGCAGTATTTT. As protein: CASRWEDQSTDTQYF.

The rearrangement joins TRBV15 to TRBJ2-1; 7 positions agree with TRBD2. The CDR3 has 15 residues. J gave up 5 bases and V 6 bases, and 10 bases lay outside the gene matches. Germline V gene data show CDR1 as LNHNV and CDR2 as YYDKDF (reference sequence). CDR3: CATSFPGLDHNEQFF. CDR3 nucleotide sequence: TGTGCCACCAGTTTTCCCGGACTAGACCACAATGAGCAGTTCTTC.